This TCR beta chain was observed in a study of CD8 T cell repertoires and HIV-1 epitope variants. Overall study: T cells were stimulated with Twenty-five Gag and Nef peptides separately. Controls were a CMV, EBV and flu pool, Ebola AY9, and no peptide. The baseline condition was 1M T cells left uncultured.

Note on this clone: The antigen remains unidentified.

Study-wide results and limits: Of roughly nine antigen-specific beta clonotypes, more than 5 appeared to cross-react with escape variants.

Assay used: immunoSEQ multiplex PCR; TCRdb lists only in-frame clones, some missing. Among 4,900 or so clones listed, 68% were seen once. The receptor comes from a male donor with HIV. The sample comprised cultured CD8+ T cells derived from PBMCs.

The CDR3 region is CASSFSQGNEQFF. The CDR3 DNA reads TGTGCCAGCAGTTTTTCACAAGGCAATGAGCAGTTCTTC. This sequence joins TRBV28 and TRBJ2-1; D gene uncertain. The V gene lost 3 bases and the J gene lost 6 bases, with 9 bases spanning the gap. This CDR3 has 13 residues. Germline CDR1 reads MDHEN; CDR2 reads SYDVKM.